These T cell receptor beta chains were read from a single sample in a study of Ad26.COV2.S vaccination and SARS-CoV-2 variants. Measured with immunoSEQ multiplex PCR; TCRdb has only the in-frame clones, and not every one. In the table there are around 300,000 clones, 75% to 90% of which are singletons. The source material was peripheral blood, sampled in a trial of Ad26.COV2.S vaccine versus placebo. These receptors were collected from a person between 18 and 60 years old who received the Ad26.COV2.S COVID-19 vaccine or a placebo. The CDR3 runs from the conserved cysteine through the conserved F or W. A D gene is named only where the DNA matches it firmly. Expanded clones are given a class, and other clones once, few, many or no size at all.

d_call: -
j_call: TRBJ1-5
v_call: TRBV14
clone_size: medium-sized
cdr3_aa: CASSQVGGNSNQPQHF
cdr3_nt: TGTGCCAGCAGCCAAGTAGGAGGGAATAGCAATCAGCCCCAGCATTTT

d_call: -
j_call: TRBJ2-1
v_call: TRBV5-1
clone_size: -
cdr3_aa: CASSLQWGDEQFF
cdr3_nt: TGCGCCAGCAGCTTGCAATGGGGGGATGAGCAGTTCTTC

d_call: -
j_call: TRBJ2-1
v_call: TRBV2
clone_size: -
cdr3_aa: CASQGSYNEQFF
cdr3_nt: TGTGCCAGCCAGGGTTCCTACAATGAGCAGTTCTTC

d_call: -
j_call: TRBJ1-2
v_call: TRBV9
clone_size: -
cdr3_aa: CASSVARTTNYGYTF
cdr3_nt: TGTGCCAGCAGCGTAGCCAGGACTACTAACTATGGCTACACCTTC

d_call: -
j_call: TRBJ2-7
v_call: TRBV19
clone_size: -
cdr3_aa: CASSIVPFSEQYF
cdr3_nt: TGTGCCAGTAGTATAGTACCCTTCAGCGAGCAGTACTTC

d_call: TRBD1
j_call: TRBJ2-5
v_call: TRBV9
clone_size: -
cdr3_aa: CASSAGVGRGLETQYF
cdr3_nt: TGTGCCAGCAGCGCCGGAGTCGGCAGGGGGCTGGAGACCCAGTACTTC

d_call: TRBD2
j_call: TRBJ2-5
v_call: TRBV19
clone_size: -
cdr3_aa: CASSSGGPQETQYF
cdr3_nt: TGTGCCAGTAGTAGCGGGGGGCCCCAAGAGACCCAGTACTTC

d_call: TRBD1
j_call: TRBJ2-5
v_call: TRBV5-1
clone_size: once
cdr3_aa: CASSDTIGQGGETQYF
cdr3_nt: TGCGCCAGCAGTGACACTATAGGACAGGGAGGAGAGACCCAGTACTTC

d_call: -
j_call: TRBJ2-2
v_call: TRBV19
clone_size: few
cdr3_aa: CASSISGTGELFF
cdr3_nt: TGTGCCAGTAGTATCTCAGGGACCGGGGAGCTGTTTTTT

d_call: -
j_call: TRBJ2-1
v_call: TRBV6-5
clone_size: -
cdr3_aa: CASCCKRSSYNEQFF
cdr3_nt: TGTGCCAGCTGCTGTAAGCGGAGCTCCTACAATGAGCAGTTCTTC

d_call: -
j_call: TRBJ2-7
v_call: TRBV27
clone_size: once
cdr3_aa: CASSFGAPGLGYEQYF
cdr3_nt: TGTGCCAGCAGTTTTGGTGCCCCAGGTCTCGGCTACGAGCAGTACTTC

d_call: -
j_call: TRBJ1-5
v_call: TRBV9
clone_size: -
cdr3_aa: CASSVGEGNQPQHF
cdr3_nt: TGTGCCAGCAGCGTAGGGGAGGGTAATCAGCCCCAGCATTTT

d_call: TRBD2
j_call: TRBJ2-5
v_call: TRBV2
clone_size: once
cdr3_aa: CASSRQSGREETQYF
cdr3_nt: TGTGCCAGCTCACGCCAGAGCGGGAGGGAGGAGACCCAGTACTTC

d_call: -
j_call: TRBJ1-5
v_call: TRBV4-3
clone_size: -
cdr3_aa: CASSQDSGASNQPQHF
cdr3_nt: TGCGCCAGCAGCCAAGACAGCGGGGCGAGCAATCAGCCCCAGCATTTT

d_call: TRBD2
j_call: TRBJ2-1
v_call: TRBV24-1
clone_size: -
cdr3_aa: CATSSTGASGLYNEQFF
cdr3_nt: TGTGCCACCAGTTCGACCGGGGCTAGCGGACTCTACAATGAGCAGTTCTTC

d_call: TRBD2
j_call: TRBJ2-5
v_call: TRBV13
clone_size: once
cdr3_aa: CASSFTSGRVETQYF
cdr3_nt: TGTGCCAGCAGCTTCACTAGCGGGAGAGTTGAGACCCAGTACTTC

d_call: -
j_call: TRBJ2-2
v_call: TRBV19
clone_size: -
cdr3_aa: CASSMAPMVELFF
cdr3_nt: TGTGCCAGTAGTATGGCCCCGATGGTGGAGCTGTTTTTT

d_call: -
j_call: TRBJ1-4
v_call: TRBV18
clone_size: -
cdr3_aa: CASSQGIATNEKLFF
cdr3_nt: TGTGCCAGCTCACAGGGGATTGCAACTAATGAAAAACTGTTTTTT

d_call: -
j_call: TRBJ2-1
v_call: TRBV7-9
clone_size: -
cdr3_aa: CASSRQGGMSYNEQFF
cdr3_nt: TGTGCCAGCAGCCGTCAAGGGGGAATGAGCTACAATGAGCAGTTCTTC

d_call: -
j_call: TRBJ1-1
v_call: TRBV6-2/TRBV6-3
clone_size: -
cdr3_aa: CASSYSSHRRIGKPDTEAFF
cdr3_nt: TGTGCCAGCAGTTACTCGTCCCATCGCCGAATCGGGAAGCCGGACACTGAAGCTTTCTTT

d_call: -
j_call: TRBJ1-5
v_call: TRBV6-1
clone_size: once
cdr3_aa: CASSEAPWDGRPQHF
cdr3_nt: TGTGCCAGCAGTGAAGCTCCCTGGGACGGTCGGCCCCAGCATTTT

d_call: -
j_call: TRBJ1-6
v_call: TRBV19
clone_size: once
cdr3_aa: CASSSGEGYNSPLHF
cdr3_nt: TGTGCCAGTAGTTCAGGGGAGGGTTATAATTCACCCCTCCACTTT

d_call: TRBD2
j_call: TRBJ2-5
v_call: TRBV27
clone_size: -
cdr3_aa: CASSRAGEETQYF
cdr3_nt: TGTGCCAGCAGCAGGGCGGGGGAAGAGACCCAGTACTTC

d_call: TRBD1
j_call: TRBJ1-4
v_call: TRBV6-5
clone_size: -
cdr3_aa: CASNADRGTGEKLFF
cdr3_nt: TGTGCCAGCAACGCAGACAGGGGCACGGGTGAAAAACTGTTTTTT

d_call: -
j_call: TRBJ1-5
v_call: TRBV7-9
clone_size: -
cdr3_aa: CASSRDRNQPQHF
cdr3_nt: TGTGCCAGCAGCCGAGACAGGAATCAGCCCCAGCATTTT